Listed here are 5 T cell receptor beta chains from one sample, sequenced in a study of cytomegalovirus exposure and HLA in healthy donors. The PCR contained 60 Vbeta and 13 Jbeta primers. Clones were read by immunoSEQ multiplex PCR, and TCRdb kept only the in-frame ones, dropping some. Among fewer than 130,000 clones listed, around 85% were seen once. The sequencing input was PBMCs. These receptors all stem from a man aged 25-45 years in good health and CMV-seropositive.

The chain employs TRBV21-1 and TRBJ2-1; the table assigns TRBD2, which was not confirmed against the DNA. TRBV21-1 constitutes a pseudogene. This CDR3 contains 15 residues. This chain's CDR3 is CASSNVGGAYNEQFF. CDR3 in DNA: TGTGCCAGCAGCAACGTGGGGGGAGCCTACAATGAGCAGTTCTTC.

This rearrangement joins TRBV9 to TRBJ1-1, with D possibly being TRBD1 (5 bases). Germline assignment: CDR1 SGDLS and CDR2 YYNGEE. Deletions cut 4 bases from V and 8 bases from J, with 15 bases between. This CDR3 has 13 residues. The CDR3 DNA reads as TGTGCCAGCAGCTCCTCCGGGGACTGGGAAGCTTTCTTT. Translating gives CASSSSGDWEAFF.

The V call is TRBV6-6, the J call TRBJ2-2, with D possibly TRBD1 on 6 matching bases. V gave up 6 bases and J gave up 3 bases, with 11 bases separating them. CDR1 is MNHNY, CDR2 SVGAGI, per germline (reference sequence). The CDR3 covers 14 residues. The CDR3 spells CASSQGQHTGELFF. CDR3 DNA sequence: TGTGCCAGCAGCCAAGGACAGCACACCGGGGAGCTGTTTTTT.

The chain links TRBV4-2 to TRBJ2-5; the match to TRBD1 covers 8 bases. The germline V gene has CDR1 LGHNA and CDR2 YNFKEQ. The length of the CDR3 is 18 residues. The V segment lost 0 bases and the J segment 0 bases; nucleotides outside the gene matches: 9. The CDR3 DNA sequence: TGTGCCAGCAGCCAAGAAGTTGGAGACAGGGGATACCAAGAGACCCAGTACTTC. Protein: CASSQEVGDRGYQETQYF.

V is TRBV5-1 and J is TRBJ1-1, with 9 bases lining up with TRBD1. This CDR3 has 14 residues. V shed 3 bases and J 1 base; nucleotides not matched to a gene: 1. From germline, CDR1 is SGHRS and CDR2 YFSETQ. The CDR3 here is CASSSGQGNTEAFF. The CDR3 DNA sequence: TGCGCCAGCAGCTCGGGACAGGGGAACACTGAAGCTTTCTTT.